This entry lists 18 T cell receptor beta chains sequenced from one sample in a study of CD8 T cell repertoires and HIV-1 epitope variants. Method: immunoSEQ multiplex PCR; TCRdb's copy keeps in-frame clones and lacks some. The profile shows about 95,000 clones, roughly 81% of them singletons. Sequencing input: uncultured baseline CD8+ T cells from peripheral blood mononuclear cells (PBMCs). The receptor source for this set is a male donor with HIV.

The gene calls are TRBV7-9 and TRBJ2-1, with D perhaps matching TRBD2 (6 bases). The CDR3 is 15 residues long. Germline-derived CDR1 and CDR2 are SEHNR and FQNEAQ (reference sequence). V was clipped by 4 bases and J by 8 bases, with 18 bases between them. The CDR3: CASSSQEGGLDEQFF. DNA for the CDR3: TGTGCCAGCAGCTCGCAAGAAGGAGGGCTGGATGAGCAGTTCTTC. Full variable domain (remainder filled in from reference TRBV7-9 and TRBJ2-1): DTGVSQNPRHKITKRGQNVTFRCDPISEHNRLYWYRQTLGQGPEFLTYFQNEAQLEKSRLLSDRFSAERPKGSFSTLEIQRTEQGDSAMYLCASSSQEGGLDEQFFGPGTRLTVL.

The CDR3 loop is CAISESGGRNGELFF. The CDR3 DNA is TGTGCCATCAGTGAGTCGGGAGGGAGGAACGGGGAGCTGTTTTTT. This chain connects TRBV10-3 to TRBJ2-2; TRBD2 matches at 7 bases. The ends lost 0 bases at V and 7 bases at J; junction bases unmatched: 5. The CDR3 loop spans 15 amino acids. Per the germline V gene, CDR1 is ENHRY and CDR2 is SYGVKD.

This clone was observed a handful of times. Other DNA sequences in this sample translate to the same CDR3. This chain links TRBV5-4 with TRBJ2-7, with D possibly being TRBD2 (7 bases). Trimming removed 2 bases from V and 4 bases from J, with 10 bases in between. Germline V gene lookup returns CDR1 SGHNT and CDR2 YYREEE (reference sequence). This CDR3 region has 13 residues. The CDR3 nucleotides are TGTGCCAGCAGCTTTGGGAGGGGGTACGAGCAGTACTTC. Translated, it gives CASSFGRGYEQYF.

This chain joins TRBV19 and TRBJ2-1; tentatively, D is TRBD2 (6 bases). Germline assignment: CDR1 LNHDA and CDR2 SQIVND (reference sequence). V dropped 6 bases and J dropped 5 bases, with 17 bases sitting between them. This CDR3 has 15 amino acids. This chain's CDR3 is CASSLQTSNDNEQFF. DNA of the CDR3: TGTGCCAGTAGCCTACAGACTAGTAACGACAATGAGCAGTTCTTC.

About this clone itself: The same CDR3 also results from other DNA sequences found in this sample. The chain employs TRBV13 and TRBJ1-4; D not resolved. The germline V gene encodes CDR1 PRHDT and CDR2 FYEKMQ (reference sequence). Trimming shortened V by 0 bases and J by 10 bases, and 6 bases separated the two germline ends. CDR3 size: 12 residues. CDR3 region: CASSLGTGKLFF. Written as DNA, the CDR3 is TGTGCCAGCAGCTTAGGCACCGGAAAACTGTTTTTT.

The chain is built from TRBV27 and TRBJ2-1, with 7 nucleotides matching TRBD2. The length of the CDR3 is 17 residues. Germline CDR1 MNHEY, CDR2 SMNVEV (reference sequence). V dropped 5 bases and J dropped 1; count of bases not matched to a gene: 11. The CDR3 loop reads CASSPFGGRGSYNEQFF. Written as DNA, the CDR3 is TGTGCCAGCAGTCCATTTGGCGGGAGAGGGTCCTACAATGAGCAGTTCTTC.

The J gene is TRBJ2-1, the V gene TRBV30; D unresolved. The CDR3 spans 15 residues. CDR1 and CDR2 (germline): GTSNPN, SVGIG (reference sequence). V dropped 0 bases and J dropped 3 bases, with 12 bases sitting between them. CDR3 DNA: TGTGCCTGGAGTGTGCCGGCTTCTGACTACAATGAGCAGTTCTTC. This translates into CAWSVPASDYNEQFF.

The V and J genes are TRBV7-8 and TRBJ1-2; D call uncertain. Germline V gene sequence: CDR1 SGHVS, CDR2 FQNEAQ. The CDR3 is 13 residues long. Between the trimmed V and J ends, which lost 2 bases and 2 bases, there was a span of 6 bases. CDR3 sequence: CASSLQTNYGYTF. The CDR3 nucleotides are TGTGCCAGCAGCTTACAAACAAACTATGGCTACACCTTC. The whole variable domain, remainder taken from reference TRBV7-8 and TRBJ1-2, is GAGVSQSPRYKVAKRGQDVALRCDPISGHVSLFWYQQALGQGPEFLTYFQNEAQLDKSGLPSDRFFAERPEGSVSTLKIQRTQQEDSAVYLCASSLQTNYGYTFGSGTRLTVV.

The chain carries TRBV15 and TRBJ1-1; D is unresolved. Trimming removed 3 bases at V and 5 bases at J, with 10 bases between. In germline, CDR1 is LNHNV, CDR2 YYDKDF (reference sequence). There are 13 residues in the CDR3. The chain's CDR3 is CATSSGRRTEAFF. The CDR3 coding sequence is TGTGCCACCAGCAGTGGTAGGAGGACTGAAGCTTTCTTT.

The rearrangement joins TRBV6-1 to TRBJ2-1; the D is unclear. The germline V gene has CDR1 MNHNS and CDR2 SASEGT. This CDR3 spans 14 amino acids. The V and J ends lost 0 bases and 2 bases respectively, with 5 bases between them. The CDR3 region is CASSEAGTYNEQFF. In DNA, the CDR3 is TGTGCCAGCAGTGAAGCGGGCACCTACAATGAGCAGTTCTTC.

This clone was found a few times. This chain links TRBV27 with TRBJ1-1; TRBD1 aligns across 8 bases. The CDR3 loop spans 16 amino acids. The germline V gene has CDR1 MNHEY and CDR2 SMNVEV (reference sequence). J gave up 0 bases and V 6 bases, and 9 bases lay outside the gene matches. Here the CDR3 DNA reads TGTGCCAGCAGCAAGACAGGGGCTCTCATGAACACTGAAGCTTTCTTT. Amino acid sequence: CASSKTGALMNTEAFF.

The rearrangement links TRBV27 to TRBJ1-1; 7 nucleotides align to TRBD1. CDR1 is MNHEY and CDR2 is SMNVEV in the germline V gene (reference sequence). The V segment lost 3 bases and the J segment 1 base; nucleotides outside the gene matches: 2. The CDR3 is 14 amino acids. The CDR3 sequence is CASSLRGPNTEAFF. In DNA, the CDR3 is TGTGCCAGCAGTTTGAGGGGGCCGAACACTGAAGCTTTCTTT.

The chain couples TRBV25-1 to TRBJ2-7, with TRBD2 matching 11 bases. The CDR3 extends over 15 amino acids. Germline CDR1 is MGHDK and CDR2 is SYGVNS. Unmatched junction bases numbered 2, after V lost 1 base and J lost 3 bases. The CDR3 DNA follows: TGTGCCAGCAGTGAATCACTAGCGGGAGACTACGAGCAGTACTTC. Protein product: CASSESLAGDYEQYF.

The chain joins TRBV7-2 to TRBJ1-4; D remains unclear. Trimming took 1 base from V and 10 from J, leaving 13 bases between them. This CDR3 has 14 residues. Germline V CDR1 and CDR2: SGHTA, FQGNSA. Here the CDR3 DNA reads TGTGCCAGCAGCTTAGGCCCGTTGGCGGGAAAACTGTTTTTT. Amino acid sequence: CASSLGPLAGKLFF. The whole variable domain, filled in from reference TRBV7-2 and TRBJ1-4, reads GAGVSQSPSNKVTEKGKDVELRCDPISGHTALYWYRQSLGQGLEFLIYFQGNSAPDKSGLPSDRFSAERTGGSVSTLTIQRTQQEDSAVYLCASSLGPLAGKLFFGSGTQLSVL.

This clone was observed a handful of times. CDR3 loop: CASSIGGSNTGELFF. CDR3 coding DNA: TGTGCCAGTAGTATAGGTGGGTCGAACACCGGGGAGCTGTTTTTT. The gene calls are TRBV19 and TRBJ2-2; no firm D call. Germline V CDR1 and CDR2: LNHDA, SQIVND (reference sequence). V was clipped by 1 base and J by 0 bases, with 6 bases between them. The length of the CDR3 is 15 residues.

The chain uses TRBV15 and TRBJ1-2, with D possibly TRBD1 on 5 matching bases. Germline V gives CDR1 LNHNV, CDR2 YYDKDF (reference sequence). The V gene lost 5 bases and the J gene lost 6 bases, with 19 bases spanning the gap. The CDR3 loop spans 15 amino acids. The CDR3 DNA reads TGTGCCACCAGCGGGGGATTTGGGACGATCAATGGCTACACCTTC. Protein product: CATSGGFGTINGYTF.

In its sample, this clone was seen once. The rearrangement uses TRBV5-1 and TRBJ2-1, with D possibly TRBD1 on 6 matching bases. The CDR3 covers 15 residues. V was cut by 0 bases and J by 4 bases, with 11 bases left in between. From germline, CDR1 is SGHRS and CDR2 YFSETQ. CDR3 residues: CASSLVGAQYNEQFF. The CDR3 DNA follows: TGCGCCAGCAGCTTGGTGGGGGCTCAGTACAATGAGCAGTTCTTC.

The chain is built from TRBV27 and TRBJ2-5, with TRBD2 identical over 13 bases. V was pared by 0 bases and J by 2 bases, with 0 bases of the junction left unmatched. Germline values: CDR1 MNHEY, CDR2 SMNVEV (reference sequence). This CDR3 has 16 amino acids. In nucleotides, the CDR3 is TGTGCCAGCAGTTTATCACTAGCGGGGGGGCAAGAGACCCAGTACTTC. This sequence encodes CASSLSLAGGQETQYF.